This T cell receptor (beta chain) originates from a study of molecular identifiers for immune sequencing clone quantification. Study-level points and caveats: Naive cells had under 1% of molecules in clones above 20 RNA copies, effectors over 99%.

TCRdb re-called the PCR reads with MiXCR, one entry per CDR3 protein. Among approximately 550,000 distinct CDR3 sequences, under 30% were seen once, and the ten largest hold over 0.6%. This CDR3 has 16 amino acids. In germline, CDR1 is SEHNR, CDR2 FQNEAQ (reference sequence). The V gene end was trimmed by 5 bases and the J gene end by 8 bases; junction bases not matched to a gene: 13. This clonotype was seen ten or more times. Its target is not known. The rearrangement uses TRBV7-9 and TRBJ2-1, with 9 bases that match TRBD1. This TCR came from a human donor in good health. Some libraries in this study had Jurkat cell RNA spiked in. Sequencing used naive CD8+ T cells from blood, with Jurkat cell RNA spiked in. Regarding subset: FACS-sorted CD8+CD4-CCR7+CD45RA+ naive T cells. Here the CDR3 DNA reads TGTGCCAGCAGCCCGGTAAGGACAGGGGCCCGCCATGAGCAGTTCTTC. Its translation: CASSPVRTGARHEQFF. The variable domain in full, completed from reference TRBV7-9 and TRBJ2-1, reads DTGVSQNPRHKITKRGQNVTFRCDPISEHNRLYWYRQTLGQGPEFLTYFQNEAQLEKSRLLSDRFSAERPKGSFSTLEIQRTEQGDSAMYLCASSPVRTGARHEQFFGPGTRLTVL.